This is a list of T cell receptor beta chains from one sample in a study of blood T cell repertoires in COVID-19. Repertoires were generated with immunoSEQ multiplex PCR, while TCRdb's copy carries only in-frame clones and drops some. The data hold fewer than 300,000 clones, with around 81% observed a single time. The sample comprised peripheral blood. These receptors came from a person between 65 and 79 years old with COVID-19, enrolled during active disease. CDR3s include the opening cysteine and the closing phenylalanine or tryptophan. Each record gives: J gene, V gene, CDR3 length, CDR3 protein.

j_gene: TRBJ2-7; v_gene: TRBV5-1; len: 13; CDR3aa: CASSSSGGHEQYF
j_gene: TRBJ2-7; v_gene: TRBV4-3; len: 17; CDR3aa: CASSQGLPGGLGNEQYF
j_gene: TRBJ2-7; v_gene: TRBV5-1; len: 13; CDR3aa: CASSFRGRYEQYF
j_gene: TRBJ1-4; v_gene: TRBV6-5; len: 14; CDR3aa: CASSPSGLSEKLFF
j_gene: TRBJ1-5; v_gene: TRBV2; len: 13; CDR3aa: CASRAGVNQPQHF
j_gene: TRBJ2-2; v_gene: TRBV18; len: 14; CDR3aa: CASGRTANTGELFF
j_gene: TRBJ1-5; v_gene: TRBV28; len: 14; CDR3aa: CASSYPSDSQPQHF
j_gene: TRBJ1-2; v_gene: TRBV29-1; len: 12; CDR3aa: CSVGSANYGYTF
j_gene: TRBJ2-1; v_gene: TRBV2; len: 13; CDR3aa: CASSRTVSNEQFF
j_gene: TRBJ1-2; v_gene: TRBV9; len: 13; CDR3aa: CASSPQGSYGYTF
j_gene: TRBJ2-5; v_gene: TRBV19; len: 16; CDR3aa: CASSIDRGPQQETQYF
j_gene: TRBJ2-3; v_gene: TRBV7-2; len: 15; CDR3aa: CASSPIVDSTDTQYF
j_gene: TRBJ2-7; v_gene: TRBV24-1; len: 14; CDR3aa: CATSETRDSYEQYF
j_gene: TRBJ2-7; v_gene: TRBV4-3; len: 16; CDR3aa: CASSPVAGIMGYEQYF
j_gene: TRBJ1-1; v_gene: TRBV19; len: 16; CDR3aa: CASSIRRGPTNTEAFF
j_gene: TRBJ2-7; v_gene: TRBV5-1; len: 14; CDR3aa: CASSVLGGTYEQYF
j_gene: TRBJ2-3; v_gene: TRBV4-2; len: 16; CDR3aa: CASSPGLAGGADTQYF
j_gene: TRBJ1-2; v_gene: TRBV9; len: 14; CDR3aa: CASSLGQGNYGYTF
j_gene: TRBJ1-2; v_gene: TRBV19; len: 19; CDR3aa: CASSIFRQGAPREIGGYTF
j_gene: TRBJ1-2; v_gene: TRBV5-6; len: 15; CDR3aa: CASSLVWGLDYGYTF
j_gene: TRBJ2-5; v_gene: TRBV5-1; len: 14; CDR3aa: CASSLERGQETQYF
j_gene: TRBJ1-4; v_gene: TRBV19; len: 18; CDR3aa: CASSSLTSGTGINEKLFF
j_gene: TRBJ1-1; v_gene: TRBV18; len: 17; CDR3aa: CASSPVGIQSSSPQAFF
j_gene: TRBJ1-2; v_gene: TRBV4-3; len: 13; CDR3aa: CASSQDRVGGYTF
j_gene: TRBJ1-5; v_gene: TRBV5-5; len: 16; CDR3aa: CASSLEPGSGGQPQHF
j_gene: TRBJ2-7; v_gene: TRBV10-3; len: 16; CDR3aa: CAISGTSGKGDHEQYF
j_gene: TRBJ2-1; v_gene: TRBV5-1; len: 15; CDR3aa: CASTMGLGAYNEQFF
j_gene: TRBJ1-1; v_gene: TRBV28; len: 15; CDR3aa: CASSLRQGMNTEAFF
j_gene: TRBJ2-7; v_gene: TRBV14; len: 13; CDR3aa: CASSPLTGNEQYF
j_gene: TRBJ1-4; v_gene: TRBV9; len: 13; CDR3aa: CASSAGPREKLFF
j_gene: TRBJ2-7; v_gene: TRBV27; len: 12; CDR3aa: CASGDRFYEQYF
j_gene: TRBJ2-7; v_gene: TRBV27; len: 14; CDR3aa: CASSIRDSHYEQYF
j_gene: TRBJ2-1; v_gene: TRBV5-1; len: 15; CDR3aa: CASSLVSGSSGEQFF
j_gene: TRBJ2-5; v_gene: TRBV6-2/TRBV6-3; len: 16; CDR3aa: CASSYLGLAGVETQYF
j_gene: TRBJ2-7; v_gene: TRBV7-3; len: 14; CDR3aa: CASSLGQGMGEQYF
j_gene: TRBJ2-7; v_gene: TRBV11-2; len: 14; CDR3aa: CASSAPPGNYEQYF
j_gene: TRBJ2-3; v_gene: TRBV7-2; len: 15; CDR3aa: CASSLGSSFTDTQYF
j_gene: TRBJ2-7; v_gene: TRBV5-1; len: 13; CDR3aa: CASRYGVAEEQYF
j_gene: TRBJ2-7; v_gene: TRBV5-8; len: 14; CDR3aa: CASSLGQGRDEQYF
j_gene: TRBJ2-1; v_gene: TRBV29-1; len: 14; CDR3aa: CSVGQTYSYNEQFF
j_gene: TRBJ1-1; v_gene: TRBV29-1; len: 15; CDR3aa: CSVAKRTAMNTEAFF
j_gene: TRBJ1-2; v_gene: TRBV19; len: 15; CDR3aa: CASSLPGSRLYGYTF
j_gene: TRBJ2-2; v_gene: TRBV9; len: 14; CDR3aa: CASSRLPNTGELFF
j_gene: TRBJ2-5; v_gene: TRBV3-1/TRBV3-2; len: 17; CDR3aa: CASSGPDKSGYQETQYF
j_gene: TRBJ2-5; v_gene: TRBV28; len: 15; CDR3aa: CASRRMGGAWETQYF
j_gene: TRBJ1-2; v_gene: TRBV28; len: 18; CDR3aa: CASHIGGAFLSGNYGYTF
j_gene: TRBJ1-5; v_gene: TRBV2; len: 19; CDR3aa: CASSELPGQGFLSNQPQHF